This T cell receptor beta chain is from a study of T-cell reconstitution after alpha-beta-depleted transplantation in children (TCRdb year 2016). Study-wide context: T-cell immune reconstitution after TCRalphabeta/CD19-depleted allogeneic hematopoietic cell transplantation in children was quantitatively tracked in the study by means of TCR repertoire profiling.

In this sample, this clonotype turned up a few times. The antigen this receptor binds is unknown. The input lacks base qualities; no much larger clone sits a single base away. At the junction V is shortened by 0 bases and J by 9 bases; bases outside the gene matches: 8. CDR1 and CDR2 are drawn from the germline V gene: SQVTM, ANQGSEA. Its CDR3 holds 15 amino acids, cysteine through phenylalanine. The sequence is cut down to CDR3 DNA, 45 bases in frame from base 1. Receptor amplification or capture employed PCR. Sequencing instrument: Illumina HiSeq 2500. Molecular barcoding was employed in the preparation of TCR libraries, with unique molecular identifiers being used to normalize TCRbeta repertoire quantification. Starting from the raw public reads, TCRdb applied fastp trimming at Q25, assembled clones with MiXCR and retained in-frame beta chains. When rows share a CDR3 protein, they turn into one entry using the most common DNA and genes. The sample table lists about 610,000 distinct CDR3 sequences, 10% of them with a count of one. About 4.2% of the sample is in the top ten clones.

Sequencing used PBMCs from the stem cell graft donor, obtained from the stem cell graft. The TCR comes from a human donor who donated a stem cell graft to a child with acute myeloid leukemia. The chain is encoded by TRBV29-1 joined to TRBJ2-7; 13 central bases correspond to TRBD2. Here is the DNA: TGCAGCGTTGAAGAGAGGACTAGCGGGGGCCTTGGGCAGTACTTC. This codes for CSVEERTSGGLGQYF.